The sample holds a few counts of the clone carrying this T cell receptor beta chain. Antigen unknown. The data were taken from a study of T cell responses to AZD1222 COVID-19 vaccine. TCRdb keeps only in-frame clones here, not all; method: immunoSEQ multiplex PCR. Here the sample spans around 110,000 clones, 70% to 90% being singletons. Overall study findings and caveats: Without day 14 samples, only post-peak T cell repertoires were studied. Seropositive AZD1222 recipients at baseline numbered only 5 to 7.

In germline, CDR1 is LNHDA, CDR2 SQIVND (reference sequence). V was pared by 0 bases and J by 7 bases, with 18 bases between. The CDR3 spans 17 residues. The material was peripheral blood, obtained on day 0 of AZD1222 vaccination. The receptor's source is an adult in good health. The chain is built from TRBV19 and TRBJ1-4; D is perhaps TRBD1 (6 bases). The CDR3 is CASSIESMGQGPEKLFF. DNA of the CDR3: TGTGCCAGTAGTATAGAATCGATGGGCCAGGGGCCTGAAAAACTGTTTTTT.